This T cell receptor beta chain came from a study of blood T cells in healthy people across ages. A sample-barcoded 5' primer and a J-beta primer mix were used in a second PCR of roughly 6 to 12 cycles. TCRdb re-called the 5' RACE reads with MiXCR, one entry per CDR3 protein. Among 1 million or so distinct CDR3 sequences listed, 20% to 25% were seen once. The CDR3 extends over 16 amino acids. Germline CDR1 and CDR2: ENHRY and SYGVKD. This clonotype was observed a handful of times. Its ends do not fully match the called genes, so a read error is possible. This sample was also put to use in a study of T cells of mothers and their children. From that second work: The donor cohort consisted of three healthy Caucasian mothers and their six children.

The chain recombines TRBV10-3 with TRBJ2-5, with D possibly being TRBD1 (5 bases). The TCR comes from a girl between 2 and 10 years old in good health. The sample was blood. The CDR3 spells CAISEGMQGNSETQHF. The CDR3, as DNA: TGTGCCATCAGTGAAGGGATGCAGGGAAATTCGGAGACCCAGCACTTC.